This record concerns one T cell receptor (beta chain) sequence. The data belong to a study of CD8 T cells in ankylosing spondylitis. Each CDR3 protein gets one entry after TCRdb re-called the 5' RACE reads with MiXCR. The data contain about 230,000 distinct CDR3 sequences, around 8% of them singletons. Per the germline V gene, CDR1 is SGHTA and CDR2 is FQGNSA. Trimming took 0 bases from V and 5 from J; bases not matched to a gene: 2. The CDR3 totals 14 residues. Sequenced material: blood, either unsorted or a sorted T cell fraction (not recorded which). The chain links TRBV7-2 to TRBJ2-3; TRBD2 matches 7 bases. This sequence was found in a female donor with ankylosing spondylitis or in good health (not recorded which). Here the CDR3 DNA reads TGTGCCAGCAGCTTAGCGGGAGGGAAAGATACGCAGTATTTT. Protein product: CASSLAGGKDTQYF.